These T cell receptor beta chains were read from a single sample in a study of regulatory T cells in long-lasting Graves disease. Via MiXCR, TCRdb re-called the multiplex PCR reads, giving one row per CDR3 protein. The sample carries 400,000 to 500,000 distinct CDR3 sequences, around 20% recorded once. The sequencing here drew on peripheral blood mononuclear cells (PBMCs), taken when the disease was refractory, from a patient treated with antithyroid drugs. The receptors shown here come from a female donor with Graves disease. Both conserved end residues are part of each CDR3. A D gene is named only where the DNA matches it firmly. Size values are once, few and many counts, or a class for expanded clones, and some rows have none.

v_call: TRBV7-3; j_call: TRBJ2-5; d_call: -; clone_size: -; cdr3_length: 20; cdr3_nt: TGTGCCAGCAGCTTAATAGGGGGGGGGAGCGGGTCTCCTCGGGGAGAGACCCAGTACTTC; cdr3_aa: CASSLIGGGSGSPRGETQYF
v_call: TRBV5-1; j_call: TRBJ2-7; d_call: -; clone_size: -; cdr3_length: 14; cdr3_nt: TGCGCCAGCAGCTTGCCGGGTATCGACTACGAGCAGTACTTC; cdr3_aa: CASSLPGIDYEQYF
v_call: TRBV7-2; j_call: TRBJ2-2; d_call: -; clone_size: -; cdr3_length: 14; cdr3_nt: TGTGCCAGCAGCTTAGTGCGAACCTCTGGGGAGCTGTTTTTT; cdr3_aa: CASSLVRTSGELFF
v_call: TRBV30; j_call: TRBJ1-1; d_call: -; clone_size: few; cdr3_length: 14; cdr3_nt: TGTGCCTGGACCCTCAGGGTTGGAGACACTGAAGCTTTCTTT; cdr3_aa: CAWTLRVGDTEAFF
v_call: TRBV27; j_call: TRBJ2-7; d_call: -; clone_size: few; cdr3_length: 15; cdr3_nt: TGTGCCAGCAGTTTAGACCTGGACGGATCCTACGAGCAGTACTTC; cdr3_aa: CASSLDLDGSYEQYF
v_call: TRBV9; j_call: TRBJ2-7; d_call: -; clone_size: -; cdr3_length: 15; cdr3_nt: TGTGCCAGCAGCGTAGCTAGCCTGAGCTCCTACGAGCAGTACTTC; cdr3_aa: CASSVASLSSYEQYF
v_call: TRBV5-4; j_call: TRBJ2-6; d_call: -; clone_size: few; cdr3_length: 15; cdr3_nt: TGTGCCAGCAATCTACCCAGGGCTGGGGCCAACGTCCTGACTTTC; cdr3_aa: CASNLPRAGANVLTF
v_call: TRBV7-3; j_call: TRBJ1-1; d_call: TRBD1; clone_size: -; cdr3_length: 13; cdr3_nt: TGTGCCAGCAGCTCAACAGGGGAAACTGAAGCTTTCTTT; cdr3_aa: CASSSTGETEAFF
v_call: TRBV27; j_call: TRBJ2-4; d_call: -; clone_size: many; cdr3_length: 13; cdr3_nt: TGTGCCAGCGGTCTCATTGCCGGGAACATTCAGTACTTC; cdr3_aa: CASGLIAGNIQYF
v_call: TRBV30; j_call: TRBJ1-2; d_call: -; clone_size: many; cdr3_length: 13; cdr3_nt: TGTGCCTGGAGCCAAGGACTGCCCTATAGCTACACCTTC; cdr3_aa: CAWSQGLPYSYTF
v_call: TRBV6-1; j_call: TRBJ2-2; d_call: -; clone_size: -; cdr3_length: 12; cdr3_nt: TGTGCCAGCTCTGGACAGACCGGGGAGCTGTTTTTT; cdr3_aa: CASSGQTGELFF
v_call: TRBV5-4; j_call: TRBJ2-5; d_call: -; clone_size: -; cdr3_length: 13; cdr3_nt: TGTGCCAGCAGCTTCCGACGAGAAGAGACCCAGTACTTC; cdr3_aa: CASSFRREETQYF
v_call: TRBV29-1; j_call: TRBJ2-5; d_call: -; clone_size: many; cdr3_length: 10; cdr3_nt: TGCAGCGTGGAACGCGAGACCCAGTACTTC; cdr3_aa: CSVERETQYF
v_call: TRBV30; j_call: TRBJ1-1; d_call: -; clone_size: many; cdr3_length: 11; cdr3_nt: TGTGCCTGGAGTCCGGGCACTGAAGCTTTCTTT; cdr3_aa: CAWSPGTEAFF
v_call: TRBV6-1; j_call: TRBJ2-7; d_call: TRBD2; clone_size: -; cdr3_length: 15; cdr3_nt: TGTGCCAGCAGTGAGTTTAGCGGGAGAGACAACGAGCAGTACTTC; cdr3_aa: CASSEFSGRDNEQYF